The clone carrying this TCR beta chain appeared a few times. Trimming removed 3 bases at V and 5 bases at J, with 19 bases between. From germline, CDR1 is SGHDN and CDR2 FVKESK. This CDR3 contains 16 residues. The sample belongs to a study of early T cells in non-severe SARS-CoV-2 infection. Attached unique molecular identifiers marked individual cDNA molecules. A single record per CDR3 protein comes from TCRdb applying MiXCR to the 5' RACE reads. The table lists under 95,000 distinct CDR3 sequences, about 15% of them singletons. The chain uses TRBV14 and TRBJ1-2; the D gene is possibly TRBD1 (5 bases). Sequencing used whole blood. This receptor was taken from an adult who was a healthcare worker with PCR-confirmed SARS-CoV-2 infection or an uninfected control (not recorded which). In DNA form, the CDR3 reads TGTGCCAGCAGCCAGAGCCCGACAGCCACTCCTTATGGCTACACCTTC. As protein: CASSQSPTATPYGYTF.